A selection of T cell receptor beta chains follows, all from one sample in a study of blood T cell repertoires in COVID-19. Repertoires were generated with immunoSEQ multiplex PCR, while TCRdb's copy carries only in-frame clones and drops some. Among about 280,000 clones listed, 65% to 90% were seen once. The sample was peripheral blood. The source of these receptors is a man aged 50 to 60 with active or convalescent COVID-19. CDR3s include the opening cysteine and the closing phenylalanine or tryptophan.

v_gene,CDR3aa
TRBV7-3,CASAPGLAGETQYF
TRBV4-1,CASSPQQGVGSPLHF
TRBV7-9,CASSSGRSNEQFF
TRBV2,CASSRQGRQETQYF
TRBV28,CASSLSGQGWNYHGYTF
TRBV4-1,CASSQNDGQGVAITF
TRBV30,CAWSTRGEAFF
TRBV10-3,CATTGWAGTGQFF
TRBV4-3,CASSQDSGYTQYF
TRBV9,CASSVGPANYEKLFF
TRBV9,CASSVDRGLGNTIYF
TRBV3-1/TRBV3-2,CASSQGDSHTDTQYF
TRBV28,CASSLRGEAFF
TRBV30,CAWTFGDRVDHEQFF
TRBV11-1,CASSLDRSNEQFF
TRBV2,CASRGGETQYF
TRBV28,CASTSRLMSTEAFF
TRBV12-3/TRBV12-4,CASGRLAGVEQYF
TRBV2,CASSEAGQGLGPQHF
TRBV19,CASSISQRNSYNEQFF
TRBV18,CASSPQDRSHNEQFF
TRBV4-3,CASSRGQGSEKLFF
TRBV30,CAWSVSGNTIYF
TRBV11-2,CASSYRTGGKNTEAFF
TRBV29-1,CSVSPNSRQTQYF
TRBV6-2/TRBV6-3,CASSSGGPGTGELFF
TRBV18,CASSLNRDLGGYNEQFF
TRBV9,CASSGLAGGGYNEQFF
TRBV3-1/TRBV3-2,CASSPSPGTSGAGELFF
TRBV27,CASSNLTLSTDTQYF
TRBV10-1,CASSRRLGGELFF
TRBV6-2/TRBV6-3,CASNPARPREDEQFF
TRBV9,CASSGGLAGLTGELFF
TRBV27,CASSYSRVPGELFF
TRBV5-5,CASSSGVYEQYF
TRBV5-4,CASSLISDTQYF
TRBV7-8,CASRPHPRRGTYEQYF
TRBV24-1,CATSFGQVTGELFF
TRBV2,CASKNQTVTYEQYF
TRBV2,CASASGRRDEQYF
TRBV5-4,CASSLALGGVETQYF
TRBV28,CASSLEREWDEQFF
TRBV2,CASSVARNYGYTF
TRBV5-1,CASSLTAGASQPQHF
TRBV5-8,CASSWGRGANTEAFF
TRBV7-2,CAISGALARNNEQFF
TRBV5-1,CASSLVSSGKGEQFF
TRBV20-1,CSASISGTGSINQPQHF
TRBV12-3/TRBV12-4,CASSPGWSQHF
TRBV9,CASGTENSPLHF
TRBV10-1,CASSDKGQGGTHPTIIYEQYF
TRBV6-6,CASSQQGDTEAFF
TRBV11-2,CASSSSGYRSEAFF